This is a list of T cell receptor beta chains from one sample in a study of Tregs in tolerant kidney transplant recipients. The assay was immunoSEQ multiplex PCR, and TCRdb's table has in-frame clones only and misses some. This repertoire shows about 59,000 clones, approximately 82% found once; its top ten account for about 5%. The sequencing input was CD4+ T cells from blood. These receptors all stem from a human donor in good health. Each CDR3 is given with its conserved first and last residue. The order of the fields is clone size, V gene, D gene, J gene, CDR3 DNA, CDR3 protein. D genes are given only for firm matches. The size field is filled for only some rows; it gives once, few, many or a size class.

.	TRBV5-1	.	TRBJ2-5	TGCGCCAGCAGCTTGGGAGGGGCGAGCGCGGGGACCCAGTACTTC	CASSLGGASAGTQYF
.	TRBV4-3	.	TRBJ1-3	TGCGCCAGCAGCCAAGACAGCTCTGGAAACACCATATATTTT	CASSQDSSGNTIYF
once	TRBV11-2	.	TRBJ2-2	TGTGCCAGCAGCTTAGCAGGGTGGAACACCGGGGAGCTGTTTTTT	CASSLAGWNTGELFF
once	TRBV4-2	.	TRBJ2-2	TGTGCCAGCAGCCAAGAGGTCCAGTCGAACACCGGGGAGCTGTTTTTT	CASSQEVQSNTGELFF
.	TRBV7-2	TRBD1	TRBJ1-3	TGTGCCAGCAGCCCAAGACAGGGGGCGGGAAACACCATATATTTT	CASSPRQGAGNTIYF
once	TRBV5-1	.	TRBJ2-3	TGCGCCAGCAGCTTGGAAATAGATACGCAGTATTTT	CASSLEIDTQYF
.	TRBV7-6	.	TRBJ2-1	TGTGCCAGCAGCTCCCAGACTTACAATGAGCAGTTCTTC	CASSSQTYNEQFF
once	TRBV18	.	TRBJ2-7	TGTGCCAGCTCACCTGCAGGGTCGCTCTACGAGCAGTACTTC	CASSPAGSLYEQYF
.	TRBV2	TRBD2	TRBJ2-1	TGTGCCAGCAGTCTCCCCCTAGCGGGGGTGTTCTTC	CASSLPLAGVFF
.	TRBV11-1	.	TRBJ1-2	TGTGCCAGCAGCCTACCAAGTCGGTTCTGGGGCTACACCTTC	CASSLPSRFWGYTF
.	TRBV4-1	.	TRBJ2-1	TGCGCCAGCAGCCAAGGACTGGTTCCCTCTAACTACAATGAGCAGTTCTTC	CASSQGLVPSNYNEQFF
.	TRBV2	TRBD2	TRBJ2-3	TGTGCCAGCAGACTCCTAGCGGGGGGCACAGATACGCAGTATTTT	CASRLLAGGTDTQYF
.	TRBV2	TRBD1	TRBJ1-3	TGTGCCAGCAGTGAACAGGGGGCGTTCTCTGGAAACACCATATATTTT	CASSEQGAFSGNTIYF
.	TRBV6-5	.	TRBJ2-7	TGTGCCAGCAGCCAACACCCGAGCGACCCCTACGAGCAGTACTTC	CASSQHPSDPYEQYF
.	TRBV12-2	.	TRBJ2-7	TGTGCAAGTCGCTCTTACAGGGGGCCCTCCTACGAGCAGTACTTC	CASRSYRGPSYEQYF
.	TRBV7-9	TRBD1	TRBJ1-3	TGTGCCAGCAGCTTAGTTTTGGGGACAGGACGTTCTGGAAACACCATATATTTT	CASSLVLGTGRSGNTIYF
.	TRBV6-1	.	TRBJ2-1	TGTGCCAGCAGTGGGCCACAGGCTAGCTCCTACAATGAGCAGTTCTTC	CASSGPQASSYNEQFF
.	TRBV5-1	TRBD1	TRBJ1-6	TGCGCCAGCAGCTTCGACAGGGGTGGGAATTCACCCCTCCACTTT	CASSFDRGGNSPLHF
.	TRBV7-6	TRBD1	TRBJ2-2	TGTGCCAGCAGCTTCACAGGGGCCGGGGAGCTGTTTTTT	CASSFTGAGELFF
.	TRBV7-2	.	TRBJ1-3	TGTGCCAGCAGCCGGAGTTGGGGACTAGGAAACACCATATATTTT	CASSRSWGLGNTIYF
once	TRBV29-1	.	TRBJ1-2	TGCAGCGTTGGACCCGGGGCTGAAGAGAATGGCTACACCTTC	CSVGPGAEENGYTF
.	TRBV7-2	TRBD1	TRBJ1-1	TGTGCCAGCAGCTTAGGGGGACAGGGAATAAACACTGAAGCTTTCTTT	CASSLGGQGINTEAFF
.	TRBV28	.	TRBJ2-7	TGTGCCATCGTAGGGCCTAGAACTTTCGAGCAGTACTTC	CAIVGPRTFEQYF
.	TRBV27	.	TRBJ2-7	TGTGCCAGCAGTGCCTCCGGGCCCTACTACGAGCAGTACTTC	CASSASGPYYEQYF
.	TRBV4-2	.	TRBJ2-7	TGTGCCAGCAGCCTTGGGACACCTTACGAGCAGTACTTC	CASSLGTPYEQYF
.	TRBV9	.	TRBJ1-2	TGTGCCAGCAGCGTAGCCCACTATGGCTACACCTTC	CASSVAHYGYTF
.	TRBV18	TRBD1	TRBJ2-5	TGTGCCAGCTCCTACGACAGGGGGCGAGAGACCCAGTACTTC	CASSYDRGRETQYF
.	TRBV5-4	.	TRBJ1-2	TGTGCCAGCAGCTTGTCCTCATCGGGGGCGAGCTATGGCTACACCTTC	CASSLSSSGASYGYTF
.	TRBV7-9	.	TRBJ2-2	TGTGCCAGTCAGACTGAAAACACCGGGGAGCTGTTTTTT	CASQTENTGELFF
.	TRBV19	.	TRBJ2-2	TGTGCCAGTAGTTTAGGGGGTTCCTCCGGGGAGCTGTTTTTT	CASSLGGSSGELFF
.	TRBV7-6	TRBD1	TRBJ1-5	TGTGCCAGCAGCGCCTCCGGGACAGGGGACCAGCCCCAGCATTTT	CASSASGTGDQPQHF
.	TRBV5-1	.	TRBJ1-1	TGCGCCAGCAGCGGGGGTTGGAACACTGAAGCTTTCTTT	CASSGGWNTEAFF
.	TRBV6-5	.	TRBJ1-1	TGTGCCAGCAGAAAAGCAGGGGCCGCTGGCACTGAAGCTTTCTTT	CASRKAGAAGTEAFF
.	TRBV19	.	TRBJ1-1	TGTGCCAGTAGTATCGGTGGAGGGGGGACTGAAGCTTTCTTT	CASSIGGGGTEAFF
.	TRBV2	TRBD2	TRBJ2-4	TGTGCCAGCAGTCCTAGCGGGGGGCCGGACATTCAGTACTTC	CASSPSGGPDIQYF
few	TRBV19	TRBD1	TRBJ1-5	TGTGCCAGTAGTATATCGGCAGGGGGCTGGGGGCAGCCCCAGCATTTT	CASSISAGGWGQPQHF
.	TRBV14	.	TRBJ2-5	TGTGCCAGCAGCCCACGGGACAACCTGGAGACCCAGTACTTC	CASSPRDNLETQYF
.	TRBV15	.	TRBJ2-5	TGTGCCACCAGCAGAGGACTATCGGGCTCCGGCCAAGAGACCCAGTACTTC	CATSRGLSGSGQETQYF
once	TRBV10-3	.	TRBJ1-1	TGTGCCATCATGGGGACCCTCGAACAAGCTTTCTTT	CAIMGTLEQAFF
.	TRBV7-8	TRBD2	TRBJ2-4	TGTGCCAGCACCGAATCCGGACTAGGCGTAAACATTCAGTACTTC	CASTESGLGVNIQYF
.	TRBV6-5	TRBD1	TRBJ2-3	TGTGCCAGCACCCGACAGGGTTCCGAGTATTTT	CASTRQGSEYF
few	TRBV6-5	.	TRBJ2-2	TGTGCCAGCAGTTCAGACCTGTGGAACACCGGGGAGCTGTTTTTT	CASSSDLWNTGELFF
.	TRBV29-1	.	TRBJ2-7	TGCAGCGTTGGCCAGGACGTCGAGCAGTACTTC	CSVGQDVEQYF
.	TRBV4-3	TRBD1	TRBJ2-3	TGCGCCAGCAGCCAGGAGACAGGGAAGGGGGATACGCAGTATTTT	CASSQETGKGDTQYF
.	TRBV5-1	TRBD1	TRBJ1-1	TGCGCCAGCAGCTGGGGACAGGGGGCAATGAACACTGAAGCTTTCTTT	CASSWGQGAMNTEAFF
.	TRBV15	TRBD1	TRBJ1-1	TGTGCCACCAGCAGGGGGGGACAGGGTGTCACTGAAGCTTTCTTT	CATSRGGQGVTEAFF
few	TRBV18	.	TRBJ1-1	TGTGCCAGCTCACCACGGATGGAAACTGGGACTGAAGCTTTCTTT	CASSPRMETGTEAFF